This is a list of T cell receptor beta chains from one sample in a study of metastatic and nonmetastatic thyroid tumors. Using MiXCR, TCRdb reanalyzed the PCR reads. The sample carries some 41,000 clones, more than 25% recorded once. Input material: blood. All receptors come from a male donor with papillary thyroid cancer or a benign thyroid nodule (not recorded which). Some clones in this sample may be carry-over from other donors' samples. The CDR3 runs from the conserved cysteine through the conserved F or W. The D gene is left open where the match is weak. Clone size is stated in some rows and not others, as once, few, many or a class when expanded.

J gene,clone size,D gene,V gene,CDR3 DNA,CDR3 protein
TRBJ2-7,.,.,TRBV20-1,TGCAGTGCTAGAGATGGACAGACATACGAGCAGTACTTC,CSARDGQTYEQYF
TRBJ2-7,.,.,TRBV12-3/TRBV12-4,TGTGCCAGCAGGTTATTGGACTCCACAAGGGAAGAGCAGTACTTC,CASRLLDSTREEQYF
TRBJ2-7,.,.,TRBV20-1,TGCAGTGCAAGAGCCTCCAGGGGTTTTAATATGATAGCCACGGGGCAGTACTTC,CSARASRGFNMIATGQYF
TRBJ2-1,many,TRBD2,TRBV7-3,TGTGCCAGCAGCTTAGCGGGAGTTTGGCATGAGCAGTTCTTC,CASSLAGVWHEQFF
TRBJ2-2,few,TRBD1,TRBV6-2/TRBV6-3,TGTGCCAGCTGCACACTCCGGACAGGGGGAGGGACCGGGGAGCTGTTTTTT,CASCTLRTGGGTGELFF
TRBJ2-1,many,.,TRBV5-5,TGTGCCAGCAGCAACTCGTACAATGAGCAGTTCTTC,CASSNSYNEQFF
TRBJ2-7,.,.,TRBV6-2/TRBV6-3,TGTGCCAGCAGCTCAAACCACCGACAGTATATAGGCTACGAGCAGTACTTC,CASSSNHRQYIGYEQYF
TRBJ1-2,many,.,TRBV12-3/TRBV12-4,TGTGCCAGCAGTTTAGTCGGGACGGATGGCTACACCTTC,CASSLVGTDGYTF
TRBJ1-4,.,TRBD1,TRBV13,TGTGCCAGCAGCTTAAGGACAGGGTTTAATGAAAAACTGTTTTTT,CASSLRTGFNEKLFF
TRBJ2-2,once,TRBD2,TRBV20-1,TGCAGTGCGAGGACAGTAGCGGGAAACACCGGGGAGCTGTTTTTT,CSARTVAGNTGELFF
TRBJ2-5,few,.,TRBV6-1,TGTGCCAGCATCCTATTTCCAGGGGACCAAGATACCCAGTACTTC,CASILFPGDQDTQYF
TRBJ1-5,few,.,TRBV10-2,TGCGCCAGCAGTGAGTCGACCTATAGGAGGCAGGATCAGCCCCAGCATTTT,CASSESTYRRQDQPQHF
TRBJ2-6,.,.,TRBV20-1,TGCAGTGCTAGACCAGTCTCTGCGGCCAACGTCCTGACTTTC,CSARPVSAANVLTF
TRBJ2-1,many,TRBD2,TRBV11-3,TGTGCCAGCAGCCCAGGGCTAGCGGAAATCTACAATGAGCAGTTCTTC,CASSPGLAEIYNEQFF
TRBJ2-1,many,TRBD2,TRBV29-1,TGCAGCGTCCAATTGGGGACTAGCGTCGGAAATGAGCAGTTCTTC,CSVQLGTSVGNEQFF
TRBJ2-2,many,TRBD1,TRBV30,TGTGCCTGGAGACAGGGGCGTAACACCGGGGAGCTGTTTTTT,CAWRQGRNTGELFF
TRBJ1-2,few,TRBD1,TRBV6-1,TGTGCCAGCAGTGAAGGGGACAGCCCCTATGGCTACACCTTT,CASSEGDSPYGYTF
TRBJ2-7,.,.,TRBV7-9,TGTGCCAGCAGCTTAGGGGGACTCAAAGCCTACGAGCAGTACTTC,CASSLGGLKAYEQYF
TRBJ1-2,medium-sized,.,TRBV6-1,TGTGCCAGCAGTGCAGGGTTGCTCTTTGGCTACACCTTC,CASSAGLLFGYTF
TRBJ1-5,few,.,TRBV6-2/TRBV6-3,TGTGCCAGCACCGACAATAGGGGTTTTCAGGGCAATCAGCCCCAGCATTTT,CASTDNRGFQGNQPQHF
TRBJ1-5,many,.,TRBV6-1,TGTGCCAGCGGTATCCCTGACGGTTATCAGCCCCAGCATTTT,CASGIPDGYQPQHF
TRBJ2-1,many,.,TRBV24-1,TGTGCCACCAGTGAAACCCCCCGGGGGTCAAATGAGCAGTTCTTC,CATSETPRGSNEQFF
TRBJ2-5,.,.,TRBV7-2,TGTGCCAGCAGCTTAATTGCACTAGCCGAAGAGACCCAGTACTTC,CASSLIALAEETQYF
TRBJ1-5,few,.,TRBV20-1,TGCAGTGCTTCGCTACAGGGATATGGCAATCAGCCCCAGCATTTT,CSASLQGYGNQPQHF
TRBJ2-7,.,TRBD2,TRBV20-1,TGCAGTGCTAGACCGGGACTAGCGGAGTATATGAGCTCCTACGAGCAGTACTTC,CSARPGLAEYMSSYEQYF
TRBJ2-5,many,TRBD2,TRBV28,TGTGCCAGCAGTCCCCCGGGTAGCGGGGAGACCCAGTACTTC,CASSPPGSGETQYF
TRBJ1-2,many,.,TRBV5-1,TGCGCCAGCAGCGACATTGCCAACTATGGCTACACCTTC,CASSDIANYGYTF
TRBJ1-3,medium-sized,.,TRBV6-1,TGTGCCAGCAGTTTAGGGCAGGGGAGTCCTGGAAACACCATATATTTT,CASSLGQGSPGNTIYF
TRBJ1-1,.,.,TRBV12-3/TRBV12-4,TGTGCCAGCAGTTTGCGGGGGAGGGGGACTGAAGCTTTCTTT,CASSLRGRGTEAFF
TRBJ2-5,many,TRBD1,TRBV12-5,TGTGCTAGTGGCTCGGGACAGGTAGAGACCCAGTACTTC,CASGSGQVETQYF
TRBJ2-3,many,.,TRBV2,TGTGCCAGCGGGGGCAGGGGGAGGGCAGATACGCAGTATTTT,CASGGRGRADTQYF
TRBJ2-3,many,.,TRBV19,TGTGCCAGTAGTATGTCCCTAGATTTGAATACGCAGTATTTT,CASSMSLDLNTQYF
TRBJ1-5,many,.,TRBV2,TGTGCCAGCAAAGAAGGAGGGGGAGTGAGCAATCAGCCCCAGCATTTT,CASKEGGGVSNQPQHF
TRBJ1-1,.,.,TRBV6-2/TRBV6-3,TGTGCCAGCAGTCACGACGGGAACACTGAAGCTTTCTTT,CASSHDGNTEAFF